The 15 T cell receptor beta chains below were found in one sample sequenced in a study of blood T cell repertoires in COVID-19. Clones were read by immunoSEQ multiplex PCR, and TCRdb kept only the in-frame ones, dropping some. Of roughly 400,000 clones in the sample, 75% to 90% were seen once. The material sequenced was PBMCs or T cells enriched from blood (not recorded which). The receptors shown here come from a man aged 25-40 years who had recovered from COVID-19.

CDR3 residues: CAIRDDSYQPQHF. In DNA form, the CDR3 reads TGTGCCATCAGGGACGACAGTTATCAGCCCCAGCATTTT. J is TRBJ1-5 and V is TRBV10-3; D may be TRBD1 (5 bases). V dropped 6 bases and J dropped 5 bases, with 11 bases sitting between them. Germline V gene data show CDR1 as ENHRY and CDR2 as SYGVKD. CDR3 length equals 13 residues.

This chain uses TRBV25-1 with TRBJ1-1; D uncertain. The V end was cut by 10 bases, the J end by 1 base, with 13 bases between. Germline CDR1 is MGHDK and CDR2 is SYGVNS. The CDR3 is 13 amino acids. CDR3 nucleotides: TGTGCCACTAAAGGAGGGAAGAACACTGAAGCTTTCTTT. This sequence encodes CATKGGKNTEAFF.

V gene TRBV5-1 combines with J gene TRBJ2-7; the match to TRBD2 covers 8 bases. Germline assignment: CDR1 SGHRS and CDR2 YFSETQ. The CDR3 totals 13 residues. The V gene end was trimmed by 3 bases and the J gene end by 3 bases; junction bases not matched to a gene: 2. The CDR3 region has the DNA TGCGCCAGCAGCTCGCTAGCGGGCTACGAGCAGTACTTC. Translated: CASSSLAGYEQYF. The whole variable domain, filled in from reference TRBV5-1 and TRBJ2-7, reads KAGVTQTPRYLIKTRGQQVTLSCSPISGHRSVSWYQQTPGQGLQFLFEYFSETQRNKGNFPGRFSGRQFSNSRSEMNVSTLELGDSALYLCASSSLAGYEQYFGPGTRLTVT.

This clone was seen a few times. The chain employs TRBV3-1 (or the pseudogene TRBV3-2) and TRBJ2-7, with D tentatively TRBD2 (7 bases). V gave up 4 bases and J gave up 0 bases, with 16 bases separating them. Germline V gene sequence: CDR1 LGHDT, CDR2 YNNKEL (reference sequence). The CDR3 runs 16 residues. CDR3 residues: CASSPLGGANSYEQYF. The CDR3 bases are TGTGCCAGCAGCCCCCTGGGGGGGGCCAACTCCTACGAGCAGTACTTC.

The count of this clone is one. The gene calls are TRBV21-1 and TRBJ2-7; the D call of TRBD1 is as the table states it, not checked on the DNA. TRBV21-1 is shown as a pseudogene. This CDR3 comprises 16 residues. CDR3 sequence (DNA): TGTGCCAGCAGCAAGTCCCGATTCAAACAGGGGTGGGAGCAGTACTTC. Its protein is CASSKSRFKQGWEQYF.

This clone was seen a single time. The chain joins TRBV6-1 to TRBJ1-2; D unresolved. The CDR3 is made up of 15 amino acids. Germline values: CDR1 MNHNS, CDR2 SASEGT. V lost 2 bases, J lost 3 bases, and 13 bases lay in between. The DNA for the CDR3 is TGTGCCAGCAGTGAATTGGTCTTAGATTACTATGGCTACACCTTC. Its translation: CASSELVLDYYGYTF.

This chain connects TRBV19 to TRBJ1-5; TRBD1 might be the D (5 bases). The CDR3 loop spans 15 amino acids. V lost 11 bases, J lost 6 bases, and 23 bases lay in between. Germline CDR1 reads LNHDA; CDR2 reads SQIVND (reference sequence). CDR3 sequence: CAVEGTRGDSQPQHF. CDR3 sequence (DNA): TGTGCCGTGGAGGGGACCCGGGGGGATTCTCAGCCCCAGCATTTT.

V and J are TRBV7-2 and TRBJ2-1, with 10 nucleotides matching TRBD2. Germline V gene sequence: CDR1 SGHTA, CDR2 FQGNSA. The V gene end was trimmed by 1 base and the J gene end by 8 bases; junction bases not matched to a gene: 11. This CDR3 is 17 amino acids long. This CDR3 reads CASSLVPSGSSIDEQFF. The CDR3 bases are TGTGCCAGCAGCTTAGTCCCTAGCGGGAGTTCTATCGATGAGCAGTTCTTC.

This clone was seen once. The V and J genes are TRBV11-1 and TRBJ2-1, with D maybe TRBD2 (5 bases). Trimming took 1 base from V and 3 from J, leaving 10 bases between them. Germline V gene data show CDR1 as SGHAT and CDR2 as FQDESV (reference sequence). The CDR3 totals 15 residues. The CDR3, as DNA: TGTGCCAGCAGCTTAGGGGCTGGACTCTACAATGAGCAGTTCTTC. Its protein is CASSLGAGLYNEQFF.

The J gene is TRBJ1-4, the V gene TRBV28; D ambiguous. The CDR3 is made up of 12 amino acids. Germline V gene data show CDR1 as MDHEN and CDR2 as SYDVKM. V was pared by 4 bases and J by 7 bases, with 7 bases between. The CDR3 loop is CASSSSSEKLFF. DNA for the CDR3: TGTGCCAGCAGTTCATCGAGTGAAAAACTGTTTTTT.

V usage is TRBV28 and J usage is TRBJ1-1, with a possible D match to TRBD1 (5 bases). Germline V gene data show CDR1 as MDHEN and CDR2 as SYDVKM. V was trimmed by 5 bases and J by 5 bases, leaving 15 bases between them. This CDR3 is built from 14 residues. Here the CDR3 DNA reads TGTGCCAGCAGTGCCGGGGGAGGGGTGACTGAAGCTTTCTTT. This gives the protein CASSAGGGVTEAFF.

With regard to this clone: Other DNA sequences in this specimen translate into the identical CDR3. The chain couples TRBV9 to TRBJ1-1; TRBD1 might be the D (5 bases). Trimming took 2 bases from V and 4 from J, leaving 9 bases between them. This CDR3 is built from 13 residues. Germline V gives CDR1 SGDLS, CDR2 YYNGEE. The CDR3 is CASSVGGSTEAFF. In DNA form, the CDR3 reads TGTGCCAGCAGCGTTGGGGGGAGCACTGAAGCTTTCTTT.

V usage is TRBV11-2 and J usage is TRBJ1-1; TRBD1 is a possible D gene (5 bases). CDR1 is SGHAT and CDR2 is FQNNGV in the germline V gene. V lost 3 bases and J 1 base, leaving 9 bases between the germline ends. This CDR3 is built from 14 residues. The CDR3 loop is CASSFETENTEAFF. The DNA for the CDR3 is TGTGCCAGCAGCTTCGAGACAGAGAACACTGAAGCTTTCTTT.

The chain joins TRBV5-6 to TRBJ2-5; D gene ambiguous. The CDR3 has 13 amino acids. The V gene's germline CDR1 is SGHDT and CDR2 YYEEEE. V gave up 1 base and J gave up 2 bases, with 6 bases separating them. The CDR3 nucleotides are TGTGCCAGCAGCTTGATAGAACAAGAGACCCAGTACTTC. Protein sequence: CASSLIEQETQYF.

This clone has just one count. This sequence joins TRBV5-4 and TRBJ2-7; tentative D call: TRBD1 (9 bases). This CDR3 contains 14 residues. Trimming left V 4 bases short and J 6 bases short, with 17 bases between. Germline values: CDR1 SGHNT, CDR2 YYREEE (reference sequence). The CDR3 DNA reads as TGTGCCAGCAGCGCAGACAGGGGGACTAGCGAGCAGTACTTC. Protein sequence: CASSADRGTSEQYF.